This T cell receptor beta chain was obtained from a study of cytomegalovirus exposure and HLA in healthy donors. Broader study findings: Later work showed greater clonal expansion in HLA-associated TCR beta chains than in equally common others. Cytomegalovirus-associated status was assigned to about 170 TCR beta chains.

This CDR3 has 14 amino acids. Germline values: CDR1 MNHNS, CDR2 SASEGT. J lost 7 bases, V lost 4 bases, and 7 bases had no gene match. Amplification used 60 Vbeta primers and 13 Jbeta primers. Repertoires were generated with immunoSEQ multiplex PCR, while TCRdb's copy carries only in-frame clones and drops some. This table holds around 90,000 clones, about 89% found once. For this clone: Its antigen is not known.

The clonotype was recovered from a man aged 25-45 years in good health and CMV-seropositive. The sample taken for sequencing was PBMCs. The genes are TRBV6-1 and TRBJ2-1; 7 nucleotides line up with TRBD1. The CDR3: CASSVGGQRNEQFF. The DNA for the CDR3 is TGTGCCAGCAGTGTAGGGGGACAGAGGAATGAGCAGTTCTTC.